This TCR beta chain was found in a study of post-analysis software for immune sequencing data. About the study: Both relapsing-remitting and secondary progressive multiple sclerosis featured among the disease courses, as did progressive-relapsing multiple sclerosis. Study-level findings and limits: Normalized Chao1 diversity in multiple sclerosis patients fell significantly below that of controls. Same-batch preparations were strongly co-clustered by F measure. Several TRBV segments (TRBV5-6, TRBV5-1 and TRBV20-1 among them) occurred more frequently in patients than in controls.

This clonotype appeared a few times. What it binds is not known. Built from TCR beta cDNA, the libraries had unique molecular identifiers in them. Each batch of about 0.95 to 11 million T cells produced approximately 470,000 cDNA molecules. TCRdb ran MiXCR on the PCR reads and lists one entry per CDR3 protein. Of roughly 700,000 distinct CDR3 sequences listed, 25% to 30% are singletons. Germline CDR1 KGHDR, CDR2 SFDVKD. The CDR3 is 14 residues long. V gave up 5 bases and J gave up 5 bases; unmatched junction bases: 7. This TCR came from a girl between 10 and 17 years old with multiple sclerosis. Sequenced material: blood. V is TRBV24-1 and J is TRBJ2-5; 7 bases agree with TRBD1. CDR3 loop: CATSGIGGGETQYF. For the CDR3, the DNA is TGTGCCACCAGTGGCATAGGGGGCGGCGAGACCCAGTACTTC.